The clone carrying this T cell receptor (beta chain) was recorded many times. Antigen: not known. Based on clinical symptoms, serum thyroxine and TRAb, thyroid ultrasound and orbital computed tomography, diagnoses were reached. Fresh peripheral blood, under 13 ml, was the source of the PBMCs. It was RNA transcripts that yielded the amplified TCR beta CDR3 regions. The study used the HTBI primer set for a first-round RT-PCR of the TCR CDR3. TCRdb used MiXCR to reprocess the multiplex PCR reads, holding one entry per CDR3 protein. The sample has some 700,000 distinct CDR3 sequences, roughly 17% seen once. This record belongs to a study of T cells in Graves' hyperthyroidism and ophthalmopathy. Study overall: The blood sample was taken at first diagnosis, before treatment began.

Study conclusions and caveats: Most thyroid clonotypes with frequency above 0.001 were detected in blood.

The sequence was obtained from a man aged 45-65 years with Graves' hyperthyroidism. Sequenced sample: blood.

The CDR3 region is CASSFQTGGQETQYF. The CDR3 DNA sequence: TGTGCCAGCAGCTTCCAGACAGGGGGCCAAGAGACCCAGTACTTC. This rearrangement joins TRBV7-2 to TRBJ2-5; TRBD1 matches 9 bases. The CDR3 has 15 amino acids. J was trimmed by 1 base and V by 3 bases; bases with no gene match: 3. Germline V CDR1 and CDR2: SGHTA, FQGNSA.